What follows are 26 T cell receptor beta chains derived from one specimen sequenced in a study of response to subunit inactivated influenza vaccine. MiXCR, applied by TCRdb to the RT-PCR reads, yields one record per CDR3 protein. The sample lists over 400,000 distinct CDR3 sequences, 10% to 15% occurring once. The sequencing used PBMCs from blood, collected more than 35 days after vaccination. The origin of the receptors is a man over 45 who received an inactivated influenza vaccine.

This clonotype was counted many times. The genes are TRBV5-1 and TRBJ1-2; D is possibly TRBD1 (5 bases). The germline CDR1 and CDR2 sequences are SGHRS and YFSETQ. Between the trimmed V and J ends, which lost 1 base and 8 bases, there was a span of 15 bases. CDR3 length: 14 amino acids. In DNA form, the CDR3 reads TGCGCCAGCAGCTTGTCCGTCGGGGGACGGGGCTACACCTTC. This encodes CASSLSVGGRGYTF.

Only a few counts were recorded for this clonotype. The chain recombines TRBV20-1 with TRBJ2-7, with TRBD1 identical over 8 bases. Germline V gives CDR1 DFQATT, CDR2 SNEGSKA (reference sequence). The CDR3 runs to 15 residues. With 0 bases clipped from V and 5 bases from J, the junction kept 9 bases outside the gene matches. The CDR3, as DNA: TGCAGTGCTAGAGACGTCAGGGGGCTTCTGGACGAGCAGTACTTC. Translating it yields CSARDVRGLLDEQYF.

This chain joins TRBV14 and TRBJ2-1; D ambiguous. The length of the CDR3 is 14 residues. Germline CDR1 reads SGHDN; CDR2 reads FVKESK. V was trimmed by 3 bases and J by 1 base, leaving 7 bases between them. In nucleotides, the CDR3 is TGTGCCAGCAGCCAGACGCCGTCCTACAATGAGCAGTTCTTC. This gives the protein CASSQTPSYNEQFF.

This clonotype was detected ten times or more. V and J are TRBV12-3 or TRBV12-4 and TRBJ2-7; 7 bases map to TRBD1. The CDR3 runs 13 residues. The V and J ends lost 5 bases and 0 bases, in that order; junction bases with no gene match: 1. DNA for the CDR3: TGTGCCAGCAGTGGGGACAGCTCCTACGAGCAGTACTTC. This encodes CASSGDSSYEQYF.

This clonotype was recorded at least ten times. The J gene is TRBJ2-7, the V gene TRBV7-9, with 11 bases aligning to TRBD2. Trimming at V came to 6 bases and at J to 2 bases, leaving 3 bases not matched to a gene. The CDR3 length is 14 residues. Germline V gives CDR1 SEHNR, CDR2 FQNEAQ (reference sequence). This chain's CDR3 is CASSLAGGAYEQYF. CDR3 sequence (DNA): TGTGCCAGCAGTCTAGCGGGAGGAGCCTACGAGCAGTACTTC.

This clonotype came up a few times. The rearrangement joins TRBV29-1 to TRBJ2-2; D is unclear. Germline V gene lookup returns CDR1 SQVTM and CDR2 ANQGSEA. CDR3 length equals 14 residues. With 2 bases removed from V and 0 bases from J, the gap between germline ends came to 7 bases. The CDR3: CSVEHVANTGELFF. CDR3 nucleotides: TGCAGCGTTGAACACGTAGCGAACACCGGGGAGCTGTTTTTT.

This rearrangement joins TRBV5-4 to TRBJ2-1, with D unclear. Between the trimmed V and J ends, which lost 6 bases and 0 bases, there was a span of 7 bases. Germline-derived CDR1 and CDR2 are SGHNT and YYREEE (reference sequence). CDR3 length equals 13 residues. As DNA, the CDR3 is TGTGCCAGCAAACGGGCCTCCTACAATGAGCAGTTCTTC. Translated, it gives CASKRASYNEQFF. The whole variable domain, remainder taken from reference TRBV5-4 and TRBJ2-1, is ETGVTQSPTHLIKTRGQQVTLRCSSQSGHNTVSWYQQALGQGPQFIFQYYREEENGRGNFPPRFSGLQFPNYSSELNVNALELDDSALYLCASKRASYNEQFFGPGTRLTVL.

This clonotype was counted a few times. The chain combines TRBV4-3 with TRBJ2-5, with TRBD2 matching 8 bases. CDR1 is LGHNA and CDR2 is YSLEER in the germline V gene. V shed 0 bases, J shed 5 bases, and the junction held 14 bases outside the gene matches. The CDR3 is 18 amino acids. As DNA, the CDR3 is TGCGCCAGCAGCCAAGAACGGGGGGGGCTGGGCGTTCGGGAGACCCAGTACTTC. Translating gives CASSQERGGLGVRETQYF.

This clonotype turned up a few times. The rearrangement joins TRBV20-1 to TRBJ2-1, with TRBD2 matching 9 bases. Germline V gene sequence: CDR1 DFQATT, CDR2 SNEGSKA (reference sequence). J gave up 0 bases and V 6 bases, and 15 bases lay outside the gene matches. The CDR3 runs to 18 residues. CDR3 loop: CSALVRGGSPSSYNEQFF. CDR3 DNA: TGCAGTGCCCTTGTGCGGGGGGGGTCCCCGAGCTCCTACAATGAGCAGTTCTTC.

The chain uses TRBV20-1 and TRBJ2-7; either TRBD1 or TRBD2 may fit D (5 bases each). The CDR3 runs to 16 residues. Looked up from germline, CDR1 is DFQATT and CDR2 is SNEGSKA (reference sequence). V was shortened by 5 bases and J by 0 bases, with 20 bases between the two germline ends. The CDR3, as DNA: TGCAGTGCTTTCGCCTCTAGCTGGGGCCACTCCTACGAGCAGTACTTC. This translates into CSAFASSWGHSYEQYF.

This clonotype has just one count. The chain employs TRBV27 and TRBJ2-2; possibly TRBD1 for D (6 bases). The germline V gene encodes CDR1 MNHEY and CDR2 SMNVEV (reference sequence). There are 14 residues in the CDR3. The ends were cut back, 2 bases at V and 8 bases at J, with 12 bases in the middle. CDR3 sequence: CASSLIWGQGELFF. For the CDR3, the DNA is TGTGCCAGCAGTTTAATTTGGGGGCAAGGGGAGCTGTTTTTT.

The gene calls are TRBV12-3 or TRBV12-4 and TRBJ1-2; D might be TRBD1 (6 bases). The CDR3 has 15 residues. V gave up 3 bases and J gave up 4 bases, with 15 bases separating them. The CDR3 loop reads CASSFIRGRGYGYTF. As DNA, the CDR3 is TGTGCCAGCAGTTTCATCAGGGGACGGGGCTATGGCTACACCTTC.

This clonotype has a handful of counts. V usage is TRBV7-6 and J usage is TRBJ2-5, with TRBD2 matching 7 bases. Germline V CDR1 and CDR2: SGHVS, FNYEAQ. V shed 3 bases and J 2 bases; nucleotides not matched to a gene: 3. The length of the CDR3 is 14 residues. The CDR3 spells CASSFGTMQETQYF. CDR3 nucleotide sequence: TGTGCCAGCAGCTTTGGGACTATGCAAGAGACCCAGTACTTC. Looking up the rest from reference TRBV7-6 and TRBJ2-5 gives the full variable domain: GAGVSQSPRYKVTKRGQDVALRCDPISGHVSLYWYRQALGQGPEFLTYFNYEAQQDKSGLPNDRFSAERPEGSISTLTIQRTEQRDSAMYRCASSFGTMQETQYFGPGTRLLVL.

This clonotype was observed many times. The CDR3 loop reads CASSLGGQQYNEQFF. CDR3 nucleotide sequence: TGTGCCAGCAGCTTAGGGGGACAACAATACAATGAGCAGTTCTTC. The rearrangement uses TRBV11-1 and TRBJ2-1; a weak D match, TRBD1 (6 bases). Trimming took 1 base from V and 4 from J, leaving 11 bases between them. CDR1 SGHAT and CDR2 FQDESV come from the germline V gene (reference sequence). The CDR3 runs 15 residues.

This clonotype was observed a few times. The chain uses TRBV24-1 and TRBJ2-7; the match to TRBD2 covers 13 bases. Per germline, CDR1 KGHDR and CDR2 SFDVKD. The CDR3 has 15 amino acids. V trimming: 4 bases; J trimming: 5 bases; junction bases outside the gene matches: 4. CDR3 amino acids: CATSETGTSGDEQYF. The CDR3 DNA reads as TGTGCCACCAGTGAAACCGGGACTAGCGGGGACGAGCAGTACTTC.

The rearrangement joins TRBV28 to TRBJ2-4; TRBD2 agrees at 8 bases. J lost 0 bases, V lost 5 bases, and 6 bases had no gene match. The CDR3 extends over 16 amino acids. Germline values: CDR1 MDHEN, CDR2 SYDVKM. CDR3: CASSTRGGLAKNIQYF. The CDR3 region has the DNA TGTGCCAGCAGTACCCGCGGGGGGCTAGCCAAAAACATTCAGTACTTC.

The chain's CDR3 is CASSLSRLLMNTEAFF. The CDR3, as DNA: TGTGCCAGCAGCTTAAGCCGCCTCTTAATGAACACTGAAGCTTTCTTT. This chain uses TRBV7-2 with TRBJ1-1; no firm D call. Trimming left V 2 bases short and J 0 bases short, with 13 bases between. The CDR3 is 16 amino acids. Germline-derived CDR1 and CDR2 are SGHTA and FQGNSA.

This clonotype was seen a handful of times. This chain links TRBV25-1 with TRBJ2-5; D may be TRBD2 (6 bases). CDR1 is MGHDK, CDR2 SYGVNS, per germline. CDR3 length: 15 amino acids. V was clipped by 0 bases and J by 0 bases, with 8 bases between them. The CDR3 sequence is CASSEYGGYQETQYF. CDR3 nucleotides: TGTGCCAGCAGTGAATATGGGGGGTACCAAGAGACCCAGTACTTC.

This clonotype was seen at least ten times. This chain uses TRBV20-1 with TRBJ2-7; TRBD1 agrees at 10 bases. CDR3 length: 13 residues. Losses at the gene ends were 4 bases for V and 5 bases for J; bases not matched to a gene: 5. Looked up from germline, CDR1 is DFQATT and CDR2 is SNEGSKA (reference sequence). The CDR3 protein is CSAKTGGIDEQYF. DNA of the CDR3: TGCAGTGCTAAGACAGGGGGCATCGACGAGCAGTACTTC.

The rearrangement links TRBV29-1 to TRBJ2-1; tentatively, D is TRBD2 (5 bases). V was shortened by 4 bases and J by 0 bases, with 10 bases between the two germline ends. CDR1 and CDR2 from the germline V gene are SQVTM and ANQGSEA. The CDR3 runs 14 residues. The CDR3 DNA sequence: TGCAGCGTTGCCGTTGGGAGCTCCTACAATGAGCAGTTCTTC. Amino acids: CSVAVGSSYNEQFF.

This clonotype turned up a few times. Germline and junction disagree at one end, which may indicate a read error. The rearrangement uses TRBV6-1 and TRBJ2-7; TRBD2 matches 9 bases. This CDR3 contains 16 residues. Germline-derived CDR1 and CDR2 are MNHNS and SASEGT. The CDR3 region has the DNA TGTGCCAGCAGTGAACTACGTGGGACTAGCTCCCACGAGCAGTACTTC. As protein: CASSELRGTSSHEQYF.

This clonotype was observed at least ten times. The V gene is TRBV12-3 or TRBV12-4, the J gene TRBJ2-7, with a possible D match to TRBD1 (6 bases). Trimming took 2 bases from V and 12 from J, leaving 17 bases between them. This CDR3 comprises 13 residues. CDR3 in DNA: TGTGCCAGCAGTTTAATTAACAGGGATAAGGTGTACTTC. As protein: CASSLINRDKVYF.

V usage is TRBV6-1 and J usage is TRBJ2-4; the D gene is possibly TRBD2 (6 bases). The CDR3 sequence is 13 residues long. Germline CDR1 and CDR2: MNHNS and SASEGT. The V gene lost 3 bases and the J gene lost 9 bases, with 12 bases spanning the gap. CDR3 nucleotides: TGTGCCAGCAGTGAGTCTAGCGTGGTCATTCAGTACTTC. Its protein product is CASSESSVVIQYF.

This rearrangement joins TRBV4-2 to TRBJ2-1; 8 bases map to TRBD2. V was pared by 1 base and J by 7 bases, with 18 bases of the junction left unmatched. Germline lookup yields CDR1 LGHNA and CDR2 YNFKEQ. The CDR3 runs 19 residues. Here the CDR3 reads CASSQGRVGLAGPGNEQFF. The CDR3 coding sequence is TGTGCCAGCAGCCAAGGTCGGGTGGGTCTAGCGGGTCCGGGGAATGAGCAGTTCTTC.

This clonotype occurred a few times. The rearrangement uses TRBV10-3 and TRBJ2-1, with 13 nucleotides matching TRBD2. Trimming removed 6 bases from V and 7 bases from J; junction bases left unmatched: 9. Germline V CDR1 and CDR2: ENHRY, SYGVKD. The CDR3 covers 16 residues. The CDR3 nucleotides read TGTGCCATCAGACCCCAACCGGGACTAGCGGGGAATGAGCAGTTCTTC. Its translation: CAIRPQPGLAGNEQFF.

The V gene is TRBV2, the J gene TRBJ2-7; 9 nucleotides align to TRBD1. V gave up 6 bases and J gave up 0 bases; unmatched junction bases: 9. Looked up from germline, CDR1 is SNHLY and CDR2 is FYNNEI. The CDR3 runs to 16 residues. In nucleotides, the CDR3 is TGTGCCAGCAGCCAAGATTTGGGACAGGGCTCCTACGAGCAGTACTTC. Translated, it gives CASSQDLGQGSYEQYF.